This TCR beta chain comes out of a study of T cell responses to AZD1222 COVID-19 vaccine. General study points: Spike-specific TCR breadth and depth grew following two AZD1222 doses.

Clones were read by immunoSEQ multiplex PCR, and TCRdb kept only the in-frame ones, dropping some. The table lists over 75,000 clones, roughly 90% of them singletons, with around 3% in the top ten. As for this clone: Its specificity is not known.

Looked up from germline, CDR1 is MNHEY and CDR2 is SVGAGI. Trimming removed 6 bases from V and 11 bases from J, with 17 bases in between. The CDR3 runs 13 residues. The sample consisted of peripheral blood, taken on day 0 of AZD1222 vaccination. This clonotype originated in an adult in good health. This chain uses TRBV6-5 with TRBJ1-5; weak D call: TRBD1 (5 bases). CDR3 amino acids: CASSTDLTGAQHF. CDR3 bases: TGTGCCAGCAGCACAGACCTAACGGGGGCCCAGCATTTT.